Detailed here is one TCR beta chain. This record comes from a study of OX40 agonist ivuxolimab in advanced cancers. Looked up from germline, CDR1 is SQVTM and CDR2 is ANQGSEA. This CDR3 is built from 13 residues. Trimming left V 3 bases short and J 1 base short, with 9 bases between. Sequencing was performed with immunoSEQ multiplex PCR; in TCRdb, only in-frame clones are kept and a portion is missing. Here the sample spans some 72,000 clones, roughly 92% being singletons. The chain uses TRBV29-1 and TRBJ1-1; D not certain. This specimen consisted of CD4+ or CD8+ T cells sorted from blood, obtained in a trial of the OX40 agonist ivuxolimab. The TCR originated in an adult with an advanced solid tumor such as melanoma, head and neck, liver or kidney cancer. The CDR3 protein is CSVEGFENTEAFF. The CDR3 DNA reads TGCAGCGTTGAGGGGTTTGAGAACACTGAAGCTTTCTTT.